The 17 T cell receptor beta chains below all came from one sample that was sequenced in a study of blood T cell repertoires in COVID-19 (dated by TCRdb to about 2020). The library was made by the immunoSEQ multiplex PCR assay. TCRdb took over this immuneACCESS table, retaining in-frame rearrangements with V and J assigned. Such tables are incomplete; in checked studies, under half of the missing clones stem from an unresolved V gene, and the remainder is unexplained. This sample has approximately 280,000 clones in its table, and around 86% of those were observed once. Approximately 2.2% of the sample is held by the ten biggest clonotypes. Material: peripheral blood. These receptors originate from a man in his fifties with acute or convalescent COVID-19.

This chain uses TRBV7-3 with TRBJ2-2, with D possibly being TRBD1 (5 bases). The CDR3 covers 16 residues. Deletions cut 1 base from V and 1 base from J, with 10 bases between. The germline V gene has CDR1 SGHTA and CDR2 FQGTGA. The CDR3 DNA reads as TGTGCCAGCAGCTTAATGGGGCAGGGGAACACCGGGGAGCTGTTTTTT. Translated: CASSLMGQGNTGELFF.

This chain connects TRBV2 to TRBJ2-5; 8 bases are a match to TRBD1. CDR3 length: 16 amino acids. Germline CDR1 and CDR2: SNHLY and FYNNEI. J was trimmed by 5 bases and V by 3 bases; bases with no gene match: 11. CDR3 DNA: TGTGCCAGCAGTGATACGACAGGGGCGGGTAGGGAGACCCAGTACTTC. Amino acids: CASSDTTGAGRETQYF.

This sequence joins TRBV10-3 and TRBJ2-7, with D possibly being TRBD1 (5 bases). Trimming took 6 bases from V and 4 from J, leaving 7 bases between them. Per germline, CDR1 ENHRY and CDR2 SYGVKD. The CDR3 totals 11 residues. As DNA, the CDR3 is TGTGCCATCAGCCAGGGTTACGAGCAGTACTTC. Encoded protein: CAISQGYEQYF.

A word on this clone: The sample contains more than one DNA sequence encoding this CDR3. The CDR3 here is CASSPGTGVETQYF. DNA of the CDR3: TGCGCCAGCAGCCCCGGGACAGGGGTAGAGACCCAGTACTTC. The V call is TRBV5-1, the J call TRBJ2-5, with TRBD1 identical over 10 bases. The germline gives CDR1 SGHRS, CDR2 YFSETQ. There are 14 residues in the CDR3. With 4 bases clipped from V and 4 bases from J, the junction kept 4 bases outside the gene matches.

This clone was counted between two and nine times. The chain has TRBV5-1 and TRBJ1-6, with a possible D match to TRBD1 (6 bases). Deletions cut 0 bases from V and 10 bases from J, with 8 bases between. This CDR3 has 13 residues. CDR1 SGHRS and CDR2 YFSETQ come from the germline V gene. The CDR3 DNA reads as TGCGCCAGCAGCTTGGACAGGGAATCACCCCTCCACTTT. This gives the protein CASSLDRESPLHF.

The chain links TRBV5-4 to TRBJ2-7, with D possibly TRBD2 on 5 matching bases. Trimming removed 0 bases at V and 6 bases at J, with 10 bases between. This CDR3 has 13 residues. Per germline, CDR1 SGHNT and CDR2 YYREEE (reference sequence). DNA for the CDR3: TGTGCCAGCAGCTTGGGAGAGGGCGGCGAGCAGTACTTC. Translating it yields CASSLGEGGEQYF.

This rearrangement joins TRBV5-4 to TRBJ1-1; D remains unclear. This CDR3 comprises 14 residues. Trimming pared 4 bases from V and 6 bases from J, leaving 16 bases between. Germline lookup yields CDR1 SGHNT and CDR2 YYREEE (reference sequence). CDR3 sequence: CASSREAGSAEAFF. DNA of the CDR3: TGTGCCAGCAGCAGGGAGGCGGGGAGCGCTGAAGCTTTCTTT.

V gene TRBV15 combines with J gene TRBJ2-4, with D perhaps TRBD2 (5 bases). The germline V and J ends were trimmed by 0 bases and 0 bases, with 6 bases remaining between them. Germline CDR1 is LNHNV and CDR2 is YYDKDF (reference sequence). This CDR3 region has 15 residues. The CDR3 loop is CATSRDSVAKNIQYF. In DNA form, the CDR3 reads TGTGCCACCAGCAGAGATAGCGTAGCCAAAAACATTCAGTACTTC.

A few counts support this clone. The chain links TRBV7-3 to TRBJ1-1, with D perhaps matching TRBD1 (6 bases). The V gene lost 6 bases and the J gene lost 5 bases, with 16 bases spanning the gap. The CDR3 is made up of 14 amino acids. The germline V gene encodes CDR1 SGHTA and CDR2 FQGTGA. The CDR3: CASSRTGTTTEAFF. The CDR3 nucleotides read TGTGCCAGCAGTCGCACCGGGACAACTACTGAAGCTTTCTTT.

The rearrangement joins TRBV27 to TRBJ2-3; 7 nucleotides align to TRBD2. The CDR3 runs 14 residues. Germline V gene lookup returns CDR1 MNHEY and CDR2 SMNVEV (reference sequence). V gave up 7 bases and J gave up 1 base; unmatched junction bases: 5. CDR3 region: CASTGDYRTDTQYF. The CDR3 nucleotides read TGTGCCAGCACTGGGGACTACCGCACAGATACGCAGTATTTT.

The CDR3 sequence: CASSPSSSETQYF. For the CDR3, the DNA is TGTGCCAGCTCACCATCCTCGTCAGAGACCCAGTACTTC. The chain recombines TRBV18 with TRBJ2-5; D remains unclear. Trimming cost V 2 bases and J 4 bases, with 8 bases left between them. This CDR3 spans 13 amino acids. Germline-derived CDR1 and CDR2 are KGHSH and LQKENI.

The V and J genes are TRBV5-5 and TRBJ2-7; D remains unclear. The CDR3 length is 13 residues. The germline gives CDR1 SGHKS, CDR2 YYEKEE (reference sequence). With 4 bases removed from V and 2 bases from J, the gap between germline ends came to 10 bases. For the CDR3, the DNA is TGTGCCAGCAGCCAAGACTGGACCTACGAGCAGTACTTC. It encodes CASSQDWTYEQYF.

This clone was counted a single time. V usage is TRBV18 and J usage is TRBJ1-1; D call uncertain. Germline V lookup: CDR1 KGHSH, CDR2 LQKENI. This CDR3 spans 14 amino acids. V gave up 2 bases and J gave up 5 bases, with 12 bases separating them. The DNA of the CDR3 is TGTGCCAGCTCACCAAGGGAGGATGGAACTGAAGCTTTCTTT. Protein product: CASSPREDGTEAFF.

There are a few counts of this clone. DNA of the CDR3: TGTGCCTGGATCCCTCGGGGGACCACTGAAGCTTTCTTT. Residues: CAWIPRGTTEAFF. The rearrangement links TRBV30 to TRBJ1-1; D might be TRBD1 (5 bases). The V gene lost 4 bases and the J gene lost 4 bases, with 13 bases spanning the gap. CDR3 size: 13 residues. Germline CDR1 GTSNPN, CDR2 SVGIG (reference sequence).

V gene TRBV9 combines with J gene TRBJ1-5; maybe TRBD1 (5 bases). V lost 0 bases and J 5 bases, leaving 9 bases between the germline ends. Germline CDR1 is SGDLS and CDR2 is YYNGEE. The CDR3 is 14 amino acids. The CDR3 here is CASSVGQRDQPQHF. CDR3 nucleotides: TGTGCCAGCAGCGTAGGACAGCGGGATCAGCCCCAGCATTTT.

This rearrangement joins TRBV5-6 to TRBJ2-2; 8 bases are shared with TRBD1. V lost 2 bases to trimming and J lost 5 bases; unmatched junction nucleotides: 5. The CDR3 runs to 15 residues. Per the germline V gene, CDR1 is SGHDT and CDR2 is YYEEEE. The CDR3, as DNA: TGTGCCAGCAGCTTCCGACAGGGGTGGACCGGGGAGCTGTTTTTT. As protein: CASSFRQGWTGELFF. The full variable domain, with the rest looked up from reference TRBV5-6 and TRBJ2-2, is DAGVTQSPTHLIKTRGQQVTLRCSPKSGHDTVSWYQQALGQGPQFIFQYYEEEERQRGNFPDRFSGHQFPNYSSELNVNALLLGDSALYLCASSFRQGWTGELFFGEGSRLTVL.

This chain uses TRBV10-3 with TRBJ2-7, with D possibly TRBD1 on 6 matching bases. This CDR3 contains 14 residues. V was clipped by 3 bases and J by 5 bases, with 14 bases between them. Germline CDR1 is ENHRY and CDR2 is SYGVKD. The CDR3 loop is CAISDTRDTNEQYF. CDR3 coding DNA: TGTGCCATCAGTGACACCCGGGACACCAACGAGCAGTACTTC.